This T cell receptor (beta chain) was obtained from a study of cytomegalovirus exposure and HLA in healthy donors. Findings and caveats of the study: Altogether, 164 TCR beta chains were recorded as cytomegalovirus-associated.

The validation cohort, a group of 120 or so subjects, included the donors and was separate from the approximately 680-subject first cohort. In its sample, this clone was seen once. Its antigen is undetermined. Sequenced by immunoSEQ multiplex PCR; TCRdb stores in-frame clones only, minus some. Of 70,000 to 75,000 clones listed, approximately 94% are singletons. CDR1 is SEHNR and CDR2 is FQNEAQ in the germline V gene (reference sequence). This CDR3 has 14 amino acids. Trimming left V 5 bases short and J 4 bases short, with 12 bases between. The TCR comes from a man between 18 and 29 years old in good health and CMV-seropositive. This rearrangement joins TRBV7-9 to TRBJ1-5; tentatively, D is TRBD1 (6 bases). The sample consisted of PBMCs. This chain's CDR3 is CASSPGVSNQPQHF. The CDR3, as DNA: TGTGCCAGCAGCCCAGGGGTCTCTAATCAGCCCCAGCATTTT.